This TCR beta chain was retrieved from a study of response to subunit inactivated influenza vaccine. Study-wide results and caveats: The authors suggested that every seasonal influenza vaccination recruits few new T cells.

This clonotype occurred many times. What it binds is not known. TCRdb passed the RT-PCR reads through MiXCR, listing each CDR3 protein once. The profile shows 700,000 to 900,000 distinct CDR3 sequences, 21% of them singletons. This CDR3 has 14 amino acids. Germline V gives CDR1 SGHVS, CDR2 FNYEAQ. Trimming pared 5 bases from V and 3 bases from J, leaving 13 bases between. This sequence originates from a man aged 50 or older who received an inactivated influenza vaccine. This sequence joins TRBV7-6 and TRBJ1-2; D is perhaps TRBD1 (6 bases). Sequenced here: PBMCs from blood, sampled about 5 days after vaccination. CDR3 coding DNA: TGTGCCAGCAGCCCGAGGGGGGCGGACTATGGCTACACCTTC. This translates into CASSPRGADYGYTF.